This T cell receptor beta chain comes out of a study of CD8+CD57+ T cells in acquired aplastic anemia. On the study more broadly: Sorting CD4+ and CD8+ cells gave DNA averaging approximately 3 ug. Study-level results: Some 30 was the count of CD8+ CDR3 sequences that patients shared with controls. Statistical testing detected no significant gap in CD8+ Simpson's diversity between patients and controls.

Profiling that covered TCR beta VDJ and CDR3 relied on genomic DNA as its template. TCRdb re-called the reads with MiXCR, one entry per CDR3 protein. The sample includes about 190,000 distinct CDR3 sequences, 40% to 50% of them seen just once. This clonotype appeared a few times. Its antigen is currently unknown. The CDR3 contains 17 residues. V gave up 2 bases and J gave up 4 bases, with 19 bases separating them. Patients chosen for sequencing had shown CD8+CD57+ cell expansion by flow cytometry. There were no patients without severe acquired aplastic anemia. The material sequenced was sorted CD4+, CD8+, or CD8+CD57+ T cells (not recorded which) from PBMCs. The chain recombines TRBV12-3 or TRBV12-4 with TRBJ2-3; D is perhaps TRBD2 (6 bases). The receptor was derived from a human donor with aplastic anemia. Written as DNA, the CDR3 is TGTGCCAGCAGTTTAAGAGGGCTCACCGCGGGGCCAGATACGCAGTATTTT. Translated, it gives CASSLRGLTAGPDTQYF.